What follows are 21 T cell receptor beta chains derived from one specimen sequenced in a study of cytomegalovirus exposure and HLA in healthy donors (dated by TCRdb to about 2017). Libraries were constructed by the immunoSEQ multiplex PCR assay. A mixture of 60 forward primers for TCR Vbeta segments and 13 reverse primers for TCR Jbeta segments was used in the multiplex PCR. TCRdb provides this immuneACCESS table in a form limited to in-frame rearrangements. Some clones are lacking; in checked studies, under half of them reflect an unresolved V gene, and why the rest are absent is not known. This sample is represented by 76,000 or so clones; 65% to 75% of them were singletons. The ten largest clones add up to about 16% of the sample. The material sequenced was PBMCs. The receptors stem from a woman in her 40s in good health and CMV-seropositive.

The chain employs TRBV2 and TRBJ1-5, with 11 bases lining up with TRBD1. CDR3 length equals 17 residues. J gave up 4 bases and V 3 bases, and 8 bases lay outside the gene matches. CDR1 and CDR2 (germline): SNHLY, FYNNEI. This chain's CDR3 is CASSERTGGPFNQPQHF. The CDR3 nucleotides are TGTGCCAGCAGTGAGCGGACAGGGGGCCCGTTTAATCAGCCCCAGCATTTT.

This chain uses TRBV28 with TRBJ2-1; TRBD2 matches at 11 bases. CDR3 length equals 19 residues. V trimming: 1 base; J trimming: 0 bases; junction bases outside the gene matches: 8. The germline V gene encodes CDR1 MDHEN and CDR2 SYDVKM. This CDR3 reads CASSLSWTSGSSSYNEQFF. In DNA form, the CDR3 reads TGTGCCAGCAGTTTATCGTGGACTAGCGGGTCGAGCTCCTACAATGAGCAGTTCTTC.

V usage is TRBV15 and J usage is TRBJ1-5; D unclear. V was pared by 0 bases and J by 9 bases, with 9 bases between. Germline CDR1 LNHNV, CDR2 YYDKDF (reference sequence). The CDR3 extends over 13 amino acids. CDR3 in DNA: TGTGCCACCAGCAGAGACCCCCTCGGGCCCCAGCATTTT. This encodes CATSRDPLGPQHF.

The V call is TRBV5-1, the J call TRBJ1-1; tentative D call: TRBD1 (5 bases). V was cut by 0 bases and J by 0 bases, with 6 bases left in between. This CDR3 is 14 amino acids long. Germline V gene lookup returns CDR1 SGHRS and CDR2 YFSETQ. The DNA of the CDR3 is TGCGCCAGCAGCTTGGAACAGGTGAACACTGAAGCTTTCTTT. It codes for CASSLEQVNTEAFF. Full variable domain (outside the CDR3, taken from reference TRBV5-1 and TRBJ1-1): KAGVTQTPRYLIKTRGQQVTLSCSPISGHRSVSWYQQTPGQGLQFLFEYFSETQRNKGNFPGRFSGRQFSNSRSEMNVSTLELGDSALYLCASSLEQVNTEAFFGQGTRLTVV.

The V call is TRBV30, the J call TRBJ2-7; D gene unclear. Trimming removed 4 bases at V and 0 bases at J, with 10 bases between. The CDR3 consists of 13 residues. Germline CDR1 and CDR2: GTSNPN and SVGIG (reference sequence). The CDR3 loop reads CAWKPFNSYEQYF. For the CDR3, the DNA is TGTGCCTGGAAGCCATTCAACTCCTACGAGCAGTACTTC.

The chain uses TRBV7-2 and TRBJ2-7; possible D gene TRBD2, 6 bases. The CDR3 runs 15 residues. Trimming removed 4 bases from V and 12 bases from J, with 25 bases in between. From germline, CDR1 is SGHTA and CDR2 FQGNSA. The CDR3 loop is CASSSQPGLGLGGYF. DNA for the CDR3: TGTGCCAGCAGCTCCCAACCGGGACTGGGCCTGGGGGGGTACTTC.

Comment on this clone: A far larger clone differs by one base, so this is likely a read error. The chain has TRBV7-8 and TRBJ2-1; D possibly corresponds to TRBD1 (6 bases). Per germline, CDR1 SGHVS and CDR2 FQNEAQ. CDR3 length equals 13 residues. Trimming pared 5 bases from V and 4 bases from J, leaving 9 bases between. CDR3 DNA: TGTGCCAGCAGCGCAGACAGGTACAATGAGCAGTTCTTC. Its translation is CASSADRYNEQFF.

In this sample, this clone turned up a few times. CDR3 bases: TGCGCCAGCAGGCCCTCCGGGACAGCAAGCCAAGAGACCCAGTACTTC. Translation: CASRPSGTASQETQYF. The gene calls are TRBV4-1 and TRBJ2-5; 7 nucleotides line up with TRBD1. Germline V gene data show CDR1 as MGHRA and CDR2 as YSYEKL. V dropped 6 bases and J dropped 1; count of bases not matched to a gene: 11. This CDR3 has 16 amino acids.

The chain uses TRBV2 and TRBJ1-6, with 8 bases fitting TRBD1. Unmatched junction bases numbered 6, after V lost 7 bases and J lost 7 bases. Germline V gene lookup returns CDR1 SNHLY and CDR2 FYNNEI. The CDR3 is made up of 14 amino acids. The DNA for the CDR3 is TGTGCCAGCACTGTGACAGGGGAAAATTCACCCCTCCACTTT. This sequence encodes CASTVTGENSPLHF.

The CDR3 here is CASSPSGGASGTDTQYF. The CDR3 DNA is TGTGCCAGCAGCCCTAGCGGGGGGGCCTCGGGCACAGATACGCAGTATTTT. The chain links TRBV9 to TRBJ2-3, with 12 bases matching TRBD2. Germline assignment: CDR1 SGDLS and CDR2 YYNGEE. Trimming cost V 4 bases and J 1 base; bases outside gene matches: 7. CDR3 length equals 17 residues.

The rearrangement joins TRBV4-2 to TRBJ2-5; the D gene is possibly TRBD2 (6 bases). This CDR3 is built from 15 residues. Looked up from germline, CDR1 is LGHNA and CDR2 is YNFKEQ. V lost 4 bases, J lost 3 bases, and 15 bases lay in between. CDR3: CASSPRDGGEETQYF. Written as DNA, the CDR3 is TGTGCCAGCAGCCCAAGGGATGGAGGGGAAGAGACCCAGTACTTC.

The rearrangement links TRBV2 to TRBJ1-2; D is uncertain. CDR3 length: 12 amino acids. Trimming pared 7 bases from V and 2 bases from J, leaving 8 bases between. Germline CDR1 is SNHLY and CDR2 is FYNNEI. Here the CDR3 reads CASKTGNYGYTF. The CDR3 coding sequence is TGTGCCAGCAAGACGGGGAACTATGGCTACACCTTC.

The chain carries TRBV4-3 and TRBJ1-4; TRBD1 aligns across 7 bases. The CDR3 contains 13 residues. J gave up 6 bases and V 4 bases, and 2 bases lay outside the gene matches. CDR1 is LGHNA and CDR2 is YSLEER in the germline V gene. CDR3 nucleotides: TGCGCCAGCAGCCGGCAGGGGGATGAAAAACTGTTTTTT. It translates to CASSRQGDEKLFF.

The CDR3 loop is CASSQDQGGWNGYTF. The CDR3 region has the DNA TGCGCCAGCAGCCAAGATCAAGGGGGATGGAATGGCTACACCTTC. The chain uses TRBV4-1 and TRBJ1-2, with D possibly TRBD1 on 6 matching bases. The length of the CDR3 is 15 residues. V was cut by 0 bases and J by 6 bases, with 14 bases left in between. Germline V gene lookup returns CDR1 MGHRA and CDR2 YSYEKL.

The gene calls are TRBV10-1 and TRBJ1-5; the match to TRBD1 covers 7 bases. The ends lost 4 bases at V and 0 bases at J; junction bases unmatched: 12. The CDR3 contains 18 residues. Per germline, CDR1 WNHNN and CDR2 SYGVQD (reference sequence). The CDR3 DNA is TGCGCCAGCAGTGTTTCTGTACAGGGGCCGTATAGCAATCAGCCCCAGCATTTT. Its translation: CASSVSVQGPYSNQPQHF.

The chain is built from TRBV7-2 and TRBJ1-5; no clear D. Germline V CDR1 and CDR2: SGHTA, FQGNSA. This CDR3 has 13 residues. Between the trimmed V and J ends, which lost 5 bases and 0 bases, there was a span of 5 bases. CDR3 region: CASSPYSNQPQHF. The DNA of the CDR3 is TGTGCCAGCAGCCCTTATAGCAATCAGCCCCAGCATTTT.

This clone was detected only a few times. V is TRBV10-3 and J is TRBJ1-1, with TRBD1 matching over 9 bases. The CDR3 has 17 amino acids. Trimming at V came to 4 bases and at J to 1 base, leaving 10 bases not matched to a gene. Germline CDR1 and CDR2: ENHRY and SYGVKD. In DNA, the CDR3 is TGTGCCATCAGTGCAGGACAGGGGATAGTGGGGAACACTGAAGCTTTCTTT. This gives the protein CAISAGQGIVGNTEAFF.

The table lists this clone with a few counts. Its ends do not fully match the called genes, so a read error is possible. This sample includes further DNA sequences coding for the same CDR3. The chain couples TRBV5-6 to TRBJ1-1; 11 bases fit TRBD1. There are 16 residues in the CDR3. The germline CDR1 and CDR2 sequences are SGHDT and YYEEEE. DNA for the CDR3: TGTGGCAGCAGCTTGTTCGGGACAGGGGGTTACACTGAAGCTTTCTTT. Protein: CGSSLFGTGGYTEAFF.

V is TRBV10-3 and J is TRBJ2-1; D might be TRBD2 (6 bases). This CDR3 comprises 16 residues. Trimming took off 10 bases at V and 1 base at J, with 20 bases between the two ends. Germline V gene data show CDR1 as ENHRY and CDR2 as SYGVKD. The CDR3 reads CASEDLGSGSYNEQFF. As DNA, the CDR3 is TGTGCCAGCGAGGACCTCGGGAGTGGGTCCTACAATGAGCAGTTCTTC.

The CDR3 region is CATSRGLAGGWGEQFF. The CDR3 nucleotides read TGTGCCACCAGCAGGGGACTAGCGGGAGGTTGGGGTGAGCAGTTCTTC. The chain joins TRBV15 to TRBJ2-1; the match to TRBD2 covers 15 bases. Germline CDR1 is LNHNV and CDR2 is YYDKDF (reference sequence). Unmatched junction bases numbered 6, after V lost 3 bases and J lost 9 bases. The CDR3 has 16 residues. Based on the CDR3 plus reference TRBV15 and TRBJ2-1, the full variable domain is DAMVIQNPRYQVTQFGKPVTLSCSQTLNHNVMYWYQQKSSQAPKLLFHYYDKDFNNEADTPDNFQSRRPNTSFCFLDIRSPGLGDTAMYLCATSRGLAGGWGEQFFGPGTRLTVL.

This clone was observed a few times. The chain combines TRBV28 with TRBJ1-2; 7 bases agree with TRBD1. The CDR3 extends over 13 amino acids. Trimming took 6 bases from V and 5 from J; bases not matched to a gene: 6. The germline V gene encodes CDR1 MDHEN and CDR2 SYDVKM. In DNA, the CDR3 is TGTGCCAGCAGGACAGGGATCGCTTATGGCTACACCTTC. Amino acid sequence: CASRTGIAYGYTF.